These 9 T cell receptor beta chains came from one sample sequenced in a study of radiation and T cells in renal cell carcinoma. Time point defined: blood 4 weeks post-SBRT, at nephrectomy. The treatment here: 15 Gy SBRT to primary tumor, nephrectomy 4 weeks later. Profiled with immunoSEQ multiplex PCR; TCRdb holds only in-frame clones, not every one. The repertoire holds more than 120,000 clones, about 88% seen once, with 15% to 20% in the top ten. Sequenced here: blood, sampled from a patient whose treatment included radiotherapy and nephrectomy. The receptors here all came from a woman in her fifties or sixties with renal cell carcinoma.

The chain couples TRBV28 to TRBJ1-2; 7 bases map to TRBD1. The CDR3 has 14 residues. V shed 6 bases, J shed 2 bases, and the junction held 6 bases outside the gene matches. Germline V gives CDR1 MDHEN, CDR2 SYDVKM. The CDR3 region is CASSLGGSNYGYTF. The CDR3 coding sequence is TGTGCCAGCAGCCTAGGGGGCAGCAACTATGGCTACACCTTC.

J is TRBJ1-1 and V is TRBV19; D possibly corresponds to TRBD1 (5 bases). The germline V gene has CDR1 LNHDA and CDR2 SQIVND (reference sequence). This CDR3 spans 14 amino acids. Trimming removed 5 bases at V and 0 bases at J, with 10 bases between. The CDR3 sequence is CASSDRLMNTEAFF. In DNA, the CDR3 is TGTGCCAGTAGTGACAGACTCATGAACACTGAAGCTTTCTTT.

The J gene is TRBJ2-7, the V gene TRBV19, with 9 bases identical to TRBD1. V shed 5 bases, J shed 2 bases, and the junction held 10 bases outside the gene matches. Germline lookup yields CDR1 LNHDA and CDR2 SQIVND (reference sequence). The CDR3 loop spans 16 amino acids. As DNA, the CDR3 is TGTGCCAGTAGTTTAAACTCGGGACAGGGAACCTACGAGCAGTACTTC. Translated: CASSLNSGQGTYEQYF.

CDR3 DNA: TGTGCCAGCAGCTGGGAGCGACATGACAATGAGCAGTTCTTC. As protein: CASSWERHDNEQFF. V and J are TRBV5-8 and TRBJ2-1, with D maybe TRBD2 (5 bases). V was trimmed by 3 bases and J by 5 bases, leaving 12 bases between them. CDR3 size: 14 residues. Germline V gene sequence: CDR1 SGHTS, CDR2 YDEGEE.

The chain carries TRBV9 and TRBJ2-7, with 9 bases that match TRBD2. Germline assignment: CDR1 SGDLS and CDR2 YYNGEE. The CDR3 runs to 18 residues. J lost 0 bases, V lost 3 bases, and 13 bases had no gene match. CDR3 coding DNA: TGTGCCAGCAGCGACCCACTCTACAAGCGGGAGGCCTCCTACGAGCAGTACTTC. As protein: CASSDPLYKREASYEQYF.

CDR3 region: CASSHRRGVYNEQFF. The CDR3, as DNA: TGTGCCAGCAGTCATCGTCGCGGAGTATACAATGAGCAGTTCTTC. This chain uses TRBV28 with TRBJ2-1; D is unresolved. The length of the CDR3 is 15 residues. V was cut by 5 bases and J by 4 bases, with 15 bases left in between. Germline CDR1 is MDHEN and CDR2 is SYDVKM. The whole variable domain, filled in from reference TRBV28 and TRBJ2-1, reads DVKVTQSSRYLVKRTGEKVFLECVQDMDHENMFWYRQDPGLGLRLIYFSYDVKMKEKGDIPEGYSVSREKKERFSLILESASTNQTSMYLCASSHRRGVYNEQFFGPGTRLTVL.

The chain recombines TRBV10-3 with TRBJ1-1; D uncertain. V shed 5 bases and J shed 10 bases, with 17 bases lying between them. Germline V gives CDR1 ENHRY, CDR2 SYGVKD. CDR3 length: 13 residues. The CDR3 coding sequence is TGTGCCATCAGTCCGGGTAAGGGAGAAACAGCTTTCTTT. This translates into CAISPGKGETAFF.

This chain connects TRBV15 to TRBJ2-3, with TRBD2 matching over 7 bases. Germline loops: CDR1 LNHNV, CDR2 YYDKDF (reference sequence). V shed 1 base and J 0 bases; nucleotides not matched to a gene: 4. The CDR3 loop spans 16 amino acids. The CDR3 loop is CATSRGSGPSTDTQYF. The CDR3 bases are TGTGCCACCAGCAGAGGTAGCGGGCCTAGCACAGATACGCAGTATTTT. The whole variable domain, filled in from reference TRBV15 and TRBJ2-3, reads DAMVIQNPRYQVTQFGKPVTLSCSQTLNHNVMYWYQQKSSQAPKLLFHYYDKDFNNEADTPDNFQSRRPNTSFCFLDIRSPGLGDTAMYLCATSRGSGPSTDTQYFGPGTRLTVL.

The chain is built from TRBV5-8 and TRBJ1-1; D remains unclear. Per the germline V gene, CDR1 is SGHTS and CDR2 is YDEGEE. The length of the CDR3 is 14 residues. V lost 0 bases and J lost 5, with 11 bases in between. The CDR3 spells CASSLGAWATEAFF. The CDR3 DNA reads as TGTGCCAGCAGCTTGGGGGCCTGGGCTACTGAAGCTTTCTTT.